This TCR beta chain emerged from a study of cytomegalovirus exposure and HLA in healthy donors. Study background: The same platform used for the 650 to 700 first-cohort repertoires was also used for the 100 to 150 validation repertoires, as a later analysis reported.

General observations from the study: TCR clusters originating in the first cohort tended to co-occur in the roughly 110 validation repertoires, according to a later analysis.

Profiled with immunoSEQ multiplex PCR; TCRdb holds only in-frame clones, not every one. The sample carries approximately 300,000 clones, approximately 90% recorded once. The CDR3 loop spans 12 amino acids. V was pared by 0 bases and J by 11 bases, with 4 bases of the junction left unmatched. The germline V gene encodes CDR1 SGHRS and CDR2 YFSETQ. Concerning this clone: The antigen remains undetermined.

The V and J genes are TRBV5-1 and TRBJ1-1; the match to TRBD1 covers 7 bases. The receptor's source is a woman in her 30s in good health and CMV-seropositive. Sequenced material: PBMCs. CDR3 sequence reads: CASSLVQGDAFF. The CDR3 nucleotides read TGCGCCAGCAGCTTGGTTCAGGGGGATGCTTTCTTT.